A selection of T cell receptor beta chains follows, all from one sample in a study of cytomegalovirus exposure and HLA in healthy donors. The data were produced by immunoSEQ multiplex PCR, yet TCRdb's version contains in-frame clones alone and is incomplete. The profile shows 100,000 to 150,000 clones, roughly 72% of them singletons. Sequences were obtained from PBMCs. These receptors were obtained from a male donor in good health and CMV-seronegative. The CDR3 runs from the conserved cysteine through the conserved F or W. The order of the fields is J gene, V gene, D gene, clone size, CDR3 DNA, CDR3 protein. D genes are given only for firm matches. The size of a clone is reported for some rows only, either as once, few or many, or as a class for expanded clones.

j_gene: TRBJ1-2; v_gene: TRBV9; d_gene: TRBD1; abundance: NA; CDR3nt: TGTGCCAGCAACACCGGGACAGGGAACTATGGCTACACCTTC; CDR3aa: CASNTGTGNYGYTF
j_gene: TRBJ1-3; v_gene: TRBV7-6; d_gene: NA; abundance: NA; CDR3nt: TGTGCCAGCGGCGGACTGGATTTTGGAAACACCATATATTTT; CDR3aa: CASGGLDFGNTIYF
j_gene: TRBJ2-7; v_gene: TRBV6-5; d_gene: NA; abundance: NA; CDR3nt: TGTGCCAGCAGTTACGACAGAGCCAACTACGAGCAGTACTTC; CDR3aa: CASSYDRANYEQYF
j_gene: TRBJ2-6; v_gene: TRBV28; d_gene: NA; abundance: NA; CDR3nt: TGTGCCAGCAGCTCCTCTGGGGCCAACGTCCTGACTTTC; CDR3aa: CASSSSGANVLTF
j_gene: TRBJ1-1; v_gene: TRBV5-1; d_gene: NA; abundance: NA; CDR3nt: TGCGCCAGCAGCTCCCCTCTCTCGGACAGGAACACTGAAGCTTTCTTT; CDR3aa: CASSSPLSDRNTEAFF
j_gene: TRBJ2-7; v_gene: TRBV11-2; d_gene: TRBD2; abundance: few; CDR3nt: TGTGCCAGCAGCGAGACTAGCGAGAGGCTCGAACACTACGAGCAGTACTTC; CDR3aa: CASSETSERLEHYEQYF
j_gene: TRBJ2-2; v_gene: TRBV9; d_gene: NA; abundance: NA; CDR3nt: TGTGCCAGCAGCGTAGGCCTGACCGGAGGGGCGGGGAACACCGGGGAGCTGTTTTTT; CDR3aa: CASSVGLTGGAGNTGELFF
j_gene: TRBJ2-7; v_gene: TRBV5-1; d_gene: NA; abundance: NA; CDR3nt: TGCGCCAGCAGCTCGGGAACGCTTGAGCAGTACTTC; CDR3aa: CASSSGTLEQYF
j_gene: TRBJ2-7; v_gene: TRBV5-4; d_gene: TRBD2; abundance: NA; CDR3nt: TGTGCCGTTGGGGCTAGCGGGAGTCAGAGGCCTGGCTACGAGCAGTACTTC; CDR3aa: CAVGASGSQRPGYEQYF
j_gene: TRBJ1-5; v_gene: TRBV7-9; d_gene: TRBD1; abundance: once; CDR3nt: TGTGCCAGCAGCCGCCAAGGGGGCTCTGGCAATCAGCCCCAGCATTTT; CDR3aa: CASSRQGGSGNQPQHF
j_gene: TRBJ1-4; v_gene: TRBV9; d_gene: TRBD1; abundance: NA; CDR3nt: TGTGCCAGCAGCCTAACAGGGGGTAATGAAAAACTGTTTTTT; CDR3aa: CASSLTGGNEKLFF
j_gene: TRBJ2-7; v_gene: TRBV9; d_gene: NA; abundance: NA; CDR3nt: TGTGCCAGCAGCGCGTCCTTGGACGGGGGAAGGTACGAGCAGTACTTC; CDR3aa: CASSASLDGGRYEQYF
j_gene: TRBJ2-3; v_gene: TRBV4-3; d_gene: NA; abundance: NA; CDR3nt: TGCGCCAGCAGCCTCTCTGGCGGAACTAGCACAGATACGCAGTATTTT; CDR3aa: CASSLSGGTSTDTQYF
j_gene: TRBJ2-1; v_gene: TRBV27; d_gene: TRBD2; abundance: few; CDR3nt: TGTGCCAGCAGAAGCGGGAGGGCCATTTTTGAGCAGTTCTTC; CDR3aa: CASRSGRAIFEQFF
j_gene: TRBJ1-2; v_gene: TRBV6-5; d_gene: NA; abundance: NA; CDR3nt: TGTGCCGCAATGAGGGGGGGCCGGTATGGCTACACCTTC; CDR3aa: CAAMRGGRYGYTF
j_gene: TRBJ1-3; v_gene: TRBV14; d_gene: TRBD1; abundance: NA; CDR3nt: TGTGCCAGCAGCCAAGTTCAGGGGGCAGGAGGAAACACCATATATTTT; CDR3aa: CASSQVQGAGGNTIYF
j_gene: TRBJ2-7; v_gene: TRBV5-1; d_gene: TRBD1; abundance: NA; CDR3nt: TGCGCCAGCAGCCTGGACAGGGGATACGAGCAGTACTTC; CDR3aa: CASSLDRGYEQYF